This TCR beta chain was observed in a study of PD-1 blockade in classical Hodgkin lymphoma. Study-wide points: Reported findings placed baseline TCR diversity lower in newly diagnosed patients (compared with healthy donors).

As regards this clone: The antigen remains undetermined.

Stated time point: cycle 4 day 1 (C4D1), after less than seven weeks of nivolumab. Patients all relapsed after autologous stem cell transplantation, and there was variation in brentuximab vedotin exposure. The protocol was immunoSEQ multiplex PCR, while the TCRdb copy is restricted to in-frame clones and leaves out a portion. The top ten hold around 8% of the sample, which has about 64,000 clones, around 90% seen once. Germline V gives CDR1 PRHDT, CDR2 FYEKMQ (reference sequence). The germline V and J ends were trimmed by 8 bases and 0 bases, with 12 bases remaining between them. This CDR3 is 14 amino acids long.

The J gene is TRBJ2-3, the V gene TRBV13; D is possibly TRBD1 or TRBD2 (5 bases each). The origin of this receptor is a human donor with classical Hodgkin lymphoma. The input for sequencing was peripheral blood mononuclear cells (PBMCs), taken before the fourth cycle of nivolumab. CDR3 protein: CASLGTTSTDTQYF. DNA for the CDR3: TGTGCCAGCCTAGGGACGACTAGCACAGATACGCAGTATTTT.